The clone carrying this T cell receptor (beta chain) was counted a few times. Combining a sample-barcoded 5' primer with a J-beta primer mix, a second PCR ran for about 6 to 11 cycles. MiXCR, applied by TCRdb to the 5' RACE reads, yields one record per CDR3 protein. Of approximately 800,000 distinct CDR3 sequences listed, about 62% are singletons. This sample was taken from a study of blood T cells in healthy people across ages. The origin of this receptor is a man aged 25-45 years in good health. The sample was blood.

CDR3: CSARVLQRGPGNSPLHF. CDR3 coding DNA: TGCAGTGCTAGAGTCTTGCAAAGGGGGCCTGGAAATTCACCCCTCCACTTT. This chain links TRBV20-1 with TRBJ1-6; 7 positions match TRBD1. The CDR3 loop spans 17 amino acids. CDR1 is DFQATT and CDR2 is SNEGSKA in the germline V gene (reference sequence). The V and J ends lost 1 base and 7 bases, in that order; junction bases with no gene match: 13.